This T cell receptor beta chain was sequenced for a study of PD-1 blockade in classical Hodgkin lymphoma. The repertoire was sequenced with immunoSEQ multiplex PCR; TCRdb's copy has only in-frame clones and lacks some. Found here are under 30,000 clones, around 82% of them singletons; the top ten hold around a tenth. All patients experienced relapse after autologous stem cell transplantation, and brentuximab vedotin exposure was variable. Progressive disease, partial response or complete response was each patient's best response. With 7 bases removed from V and 14 bases from J, the gap between germline ends came to 24 bases. The CDR3 loop spans 14 amino acids. CDR1 is LNHDA and CDR2 is SQIVND in the germline V gene (reference sequence).

The source is a human donor with classical Hodgkin lymphoma. Sample: peripheral blood mononuclear cells (PBMCs), taken before the second cycle of nivolumab. The V and J genes are TRBV19 and TRBJ2-4; tentatively, D is TRBD1 (6 bases). The DNA of the CDR3 is TGTGCCAGTACTCCATCCGACAGGTCTAGAAGGGAGTACTTC. This sequence encodes CASTPSDRSRREYF.